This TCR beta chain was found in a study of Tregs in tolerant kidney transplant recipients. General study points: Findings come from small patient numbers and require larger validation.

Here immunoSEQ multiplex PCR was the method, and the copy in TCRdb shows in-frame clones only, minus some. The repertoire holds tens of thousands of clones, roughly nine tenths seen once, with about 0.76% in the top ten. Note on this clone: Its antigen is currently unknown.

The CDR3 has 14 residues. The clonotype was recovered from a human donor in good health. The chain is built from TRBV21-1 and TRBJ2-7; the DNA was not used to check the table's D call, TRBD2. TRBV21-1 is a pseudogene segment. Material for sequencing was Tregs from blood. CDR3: CASSKGGRYYEQYF. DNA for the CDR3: TGTGCCAGCAGCAAAGGCGGCAGATACTACGAGCAGTACTTC.